This TCR beta chain originates from a study of identical twins. MiXCR was run by TCRdb on the 5' RACE reads, yielding one entry per CDR3 protein. This repertoire shows fewer than 450,000 distinct CDR3 sequences, around 9% found once; its top ten account for more than 8%. This CDR3 comprises 13 residues. Per the germline V gene, CDR1 is KGHSH and CDR2 is LQKENI. V was shortened by 1 base and J by 5 bases, with 8 bases between the two germline ends. This clonotype has at least ten counts. The clonotype originates from a woman in her forties or fifties in good health. Sequencing was done on a sample of naive T cells sorted from blood. The chain combines TRBV18 with TRBJ2-5; no reliable D call. Written as DNA, the CDR3 is TGTGCCAGCTCACCACAACTGGGGGAGACCCAGTACTTC. Protein sequence: CASSPQLGETQYF.